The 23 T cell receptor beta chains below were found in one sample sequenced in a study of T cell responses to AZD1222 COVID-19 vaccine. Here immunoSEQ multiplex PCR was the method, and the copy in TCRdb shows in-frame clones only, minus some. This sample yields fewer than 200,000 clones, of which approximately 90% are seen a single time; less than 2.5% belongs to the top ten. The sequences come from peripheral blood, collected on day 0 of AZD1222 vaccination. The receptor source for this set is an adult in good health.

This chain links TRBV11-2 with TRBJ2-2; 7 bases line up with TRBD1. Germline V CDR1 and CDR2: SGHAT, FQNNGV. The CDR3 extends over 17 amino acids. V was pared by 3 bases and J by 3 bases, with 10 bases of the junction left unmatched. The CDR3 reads CASSFPRAGGYTGELFF. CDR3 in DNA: TGTGCCAGCAGCTTTCCCCGTGCAGGGGGATACACCGGGGAGCTGTTTTTT.

The CDR3 DNA sequence: TGTGCCAGCAGCTTAACCATAGGGGGAGGGAATCAGCCCCAGCATTTT. This sequence encodes CASSLTIGGGNQPQHF. The chain is built from TRBV7-6 and TRBJ1-5; weak D call: TRBD1 (6 bases). The CDR3 spans 16 residues. Trimming cost V 2 bases and J 4 bases, with 15 bases left between them. Looked up from germline, CDR1 is SGHVS and CDR2 is FNYEAQ.

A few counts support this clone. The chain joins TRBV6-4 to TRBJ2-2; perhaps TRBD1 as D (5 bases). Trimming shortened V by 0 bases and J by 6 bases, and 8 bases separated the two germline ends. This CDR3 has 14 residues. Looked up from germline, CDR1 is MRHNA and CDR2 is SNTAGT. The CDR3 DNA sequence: TGTGCCAGCAGTGACTCCCCAGGGCCCGGGGAGCTGTTTTTT. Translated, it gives CASSDSPGPGELFF.

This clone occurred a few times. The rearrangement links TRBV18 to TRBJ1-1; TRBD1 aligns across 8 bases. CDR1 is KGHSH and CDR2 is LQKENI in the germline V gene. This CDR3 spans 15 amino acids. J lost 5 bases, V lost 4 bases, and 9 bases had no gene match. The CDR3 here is CASSLSGQGGTEAFF. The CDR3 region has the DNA TGTGCCAGCTCACTCTCCGGACAGGGTGGGACTGAAGCTTTCTTT.

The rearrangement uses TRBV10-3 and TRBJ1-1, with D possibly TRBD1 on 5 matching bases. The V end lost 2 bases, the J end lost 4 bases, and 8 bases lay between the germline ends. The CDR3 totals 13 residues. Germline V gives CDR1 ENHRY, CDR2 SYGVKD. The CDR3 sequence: CAISETGGTEAFF. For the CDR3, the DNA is TGTGCCATCAGTGAGACAGGAGGCACTGAAGCTTTCTTT.

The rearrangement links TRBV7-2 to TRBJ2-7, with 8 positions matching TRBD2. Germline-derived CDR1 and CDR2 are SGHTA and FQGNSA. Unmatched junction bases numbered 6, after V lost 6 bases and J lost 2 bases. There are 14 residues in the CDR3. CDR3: CASRTSGSTYEQYF. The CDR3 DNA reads TGTGCCAGCAGGACGAGCGGGAGCACCTACGAGCAGTACTTC.

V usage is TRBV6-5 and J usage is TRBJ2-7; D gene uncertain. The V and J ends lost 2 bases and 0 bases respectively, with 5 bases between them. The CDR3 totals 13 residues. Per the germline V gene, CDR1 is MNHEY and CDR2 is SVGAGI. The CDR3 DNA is TGTGCCAGCAGTTACGCGGCCTCCTACGAGCAGTACTTC. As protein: CASSYAASYEQYF.

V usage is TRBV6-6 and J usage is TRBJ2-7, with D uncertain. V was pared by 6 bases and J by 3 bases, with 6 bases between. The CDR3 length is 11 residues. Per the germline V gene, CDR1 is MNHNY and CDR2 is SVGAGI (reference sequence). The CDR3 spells CASSPNYEQYF. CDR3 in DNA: TGTGCCAGCAGCCCGAACTACGAGCAGTACTTC.

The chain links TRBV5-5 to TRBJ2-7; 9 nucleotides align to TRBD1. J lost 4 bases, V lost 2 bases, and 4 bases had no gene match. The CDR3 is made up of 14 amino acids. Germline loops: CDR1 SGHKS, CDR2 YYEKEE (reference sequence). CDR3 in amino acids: CASSFPGQGYEQYF. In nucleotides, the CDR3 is TGTGCCAGCAGCTTCCCGGGACAGGGATACGAGCAGTACTTC.

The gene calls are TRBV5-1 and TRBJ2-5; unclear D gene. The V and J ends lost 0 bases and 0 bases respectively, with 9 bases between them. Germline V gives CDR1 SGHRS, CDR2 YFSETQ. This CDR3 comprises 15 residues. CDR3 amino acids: CASSLDSPHQETQYF. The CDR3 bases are TGCGCCAGCAGCTTGGACAGTCCACACCAAGAGACCCAGTACTTC. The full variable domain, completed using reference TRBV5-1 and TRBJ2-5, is KAGVTQTPRYLIKTRGQQVTLSCSPISGHRSVSWYQQTPGQGLQFLFEYFSETQRNKGNFPGRFSGRQFSNSRSEMNVSTLELGDSALYLCASSLDSPHQETQYFGPGTRLLVL.

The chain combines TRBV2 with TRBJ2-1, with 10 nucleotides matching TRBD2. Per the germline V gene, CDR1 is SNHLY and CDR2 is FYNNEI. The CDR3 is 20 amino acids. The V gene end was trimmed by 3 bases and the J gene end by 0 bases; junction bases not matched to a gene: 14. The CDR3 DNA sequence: TGTGCCAGCAGTGAGGCCTCGGCTAGCGGGGGAGACTTCTCCTACAATGAGCAGTTCTTC. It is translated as CASSEASASGGDFSYNEQFF. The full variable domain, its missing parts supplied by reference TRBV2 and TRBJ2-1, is EPEVTQTPSHQVTQMGQEVILRCVPISNHLYFYWYRQILGQKVEFLVSFYNNEISEKSEIFDDQFSVERPDGSNFTLKIRSTKLEDSAMYFCASSEASASGGDFSYNEQFFGPGTRLTVL.

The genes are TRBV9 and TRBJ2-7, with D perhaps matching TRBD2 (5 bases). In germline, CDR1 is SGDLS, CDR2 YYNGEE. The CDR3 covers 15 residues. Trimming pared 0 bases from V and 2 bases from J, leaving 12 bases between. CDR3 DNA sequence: TGTGCCAGCAGCGTAGATGAGGGCCCCCCCTACGAGCAGTACTTC. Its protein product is CASSVDEGPPYEQYF.

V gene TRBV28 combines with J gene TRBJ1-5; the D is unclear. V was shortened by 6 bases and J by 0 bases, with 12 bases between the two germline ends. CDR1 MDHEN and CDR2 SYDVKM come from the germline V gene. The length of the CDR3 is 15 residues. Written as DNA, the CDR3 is TGTGCCAGCAGCCCCGATAACTATAGCAATCAGCCCCAGCATTTT. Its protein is CASSPDNYSNQPQHF.

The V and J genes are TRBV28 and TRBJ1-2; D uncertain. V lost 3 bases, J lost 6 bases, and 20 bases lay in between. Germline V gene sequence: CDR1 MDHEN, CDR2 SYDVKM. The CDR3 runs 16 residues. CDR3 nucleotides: TGTGCCAGCAGTTTGGGTGGATGGAAACTCGTCCATGGCTACACCTTC. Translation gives CASSLGGWKLVHGYTF.

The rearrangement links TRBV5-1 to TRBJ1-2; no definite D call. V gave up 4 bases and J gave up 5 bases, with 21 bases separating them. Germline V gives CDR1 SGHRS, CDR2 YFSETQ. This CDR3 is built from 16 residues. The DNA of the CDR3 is TGCGCCAGCAGCCGGGAAGGACCAACGATGGGGTATGGCTACACCTTC. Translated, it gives CASSREGPTMGYGYTF.

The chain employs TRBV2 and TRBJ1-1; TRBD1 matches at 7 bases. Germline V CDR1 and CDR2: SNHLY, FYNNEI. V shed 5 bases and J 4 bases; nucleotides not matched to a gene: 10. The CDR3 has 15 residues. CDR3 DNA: TGTGCCAGCAGTTTCGACAGGGTTCGGGGCACTGAAGCTTTCTTT. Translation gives CASSFDRVRGTEAFF.

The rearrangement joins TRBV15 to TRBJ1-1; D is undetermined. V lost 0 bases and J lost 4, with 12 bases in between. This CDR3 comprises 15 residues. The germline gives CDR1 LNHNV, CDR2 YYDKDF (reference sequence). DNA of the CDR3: TGTGCCACCAGCAGAGATATCGGACGGACCACTGAAGCTTTCTTT. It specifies CATSRDIGRTTEAFF. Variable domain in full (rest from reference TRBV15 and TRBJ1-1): DAMVIQNPRYQVTQFGKPVTLSCSQTLNHNVMYWYQQKSSQAPKLLFHYYDKDFNNEADTPDNFQSRRPNTSFCFLDIRSPGLGDTAMYLCATSRDIGRTTEAFFGQGTRLTVV.

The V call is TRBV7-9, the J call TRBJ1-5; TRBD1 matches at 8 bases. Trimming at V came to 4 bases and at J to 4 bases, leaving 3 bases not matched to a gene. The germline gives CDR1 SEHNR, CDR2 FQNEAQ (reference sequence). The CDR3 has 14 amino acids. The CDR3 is CASSSTGGNQPQHF. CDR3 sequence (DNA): TGTGCCAGCAGCTCTACAGGGGGAAATCAGCCCCAGCATTTT.

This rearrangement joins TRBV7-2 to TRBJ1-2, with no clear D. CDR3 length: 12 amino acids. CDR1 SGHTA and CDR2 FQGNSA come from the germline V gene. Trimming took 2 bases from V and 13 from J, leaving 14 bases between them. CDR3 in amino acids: CASSLFAQASTF. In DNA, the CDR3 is TGTGCCAGCAGCTTATTTGCCCAGGCCTCCACCTTC.

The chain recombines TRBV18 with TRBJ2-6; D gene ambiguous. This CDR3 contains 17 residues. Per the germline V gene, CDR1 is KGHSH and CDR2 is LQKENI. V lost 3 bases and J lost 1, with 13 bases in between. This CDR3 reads CASSPITDLSGANVLTF. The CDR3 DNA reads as TGTGCCAGCTCACCTATCACAGACCTTTCTGGGGCCAACGTCCTGACTTTC.

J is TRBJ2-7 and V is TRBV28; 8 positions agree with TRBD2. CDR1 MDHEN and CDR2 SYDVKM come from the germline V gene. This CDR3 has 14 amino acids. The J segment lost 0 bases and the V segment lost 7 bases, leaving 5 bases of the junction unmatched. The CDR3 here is CASTQTSGSYEQYF. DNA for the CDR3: TGTGCCAGCACCCAAACTAGCGGCTCCTACGAGCAGTACTTC.

CDR3 coding DNA: TGTGCCTGGAGTCTCGGACAGTACAATCAGCCCCAGCATTTT. It translates to CAWSLGQYNQPQHF. V gene TRBV30 combines with J gene TRBJ1-5; D may be TRBD1 (6 bases). Germline V gene lookup returns CDR1 GTSNPN and CDR2 SVGIG (reference sequence). This CDR3 region has 14 residues. Trimming cost V 2 bases and J 3 bases, with 11 bases left between them.

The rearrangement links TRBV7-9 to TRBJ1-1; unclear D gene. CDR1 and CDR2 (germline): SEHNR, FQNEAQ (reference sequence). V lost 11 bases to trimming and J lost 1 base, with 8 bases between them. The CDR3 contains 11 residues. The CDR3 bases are TGTGCCTCACCCGAGAACACTGAAGCTTTCTTT. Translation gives CASPENTEAFF.